Below are 4 T cell receptor beta chains sequenced from a single sample in a study of blood T cell repertoires in COVID-19. Some clones are missing from TCRdb's copy, which holds only in-frame ones; the method was immunoSEQ multiplex PCR. The profile shows 150,000 to 200,000 clones, 87% of them singletons. The sequencing input was PBMCs or T cells enriched from blood (not recorded which). The receptors shown here come from a human donor with acute COVID-19. The donor label of this sample is uncertain.

The V gene is TRBV6-2 or TRBV6-3, the J gene TRBJ2-1; D is unclear. Between the trimmed V and J ends, which lost 2 bases and 3 bases, there was a span of 5 bases. Germline loops: CDR1 MNHEY, CDR2 SVGEGT. This CDR3 contains 13 residues. The CDR3 nucleotides are TGTGCCAGCAGTTACGACATCTACAATGAGCAGTTCTTC. This gives the protein CASSYDIYNEQFF.

This clone occurred once. The chain couples TRBV9 to TRBJ2-1; 7 nucleotides agree with TRBD1. This CDR3 contains 15 residues. Germline V gene lookup returns CDR1 SGDLS and CDR2 YYNGEE. The trim removed 0 bases at V and 2 bases at J, leaving 2 bases unmatched. This CDR3 is CASSVAGTAYNEQFF. CDR3 nucleotides: TGTGCCAGCAGCGTAGCTGGGACAGCCTACAATGAGCAGTTCTTC.

V usage is TRBV19 and J usage is TRBJ2-7, with 7 bases aligning to TRBD1. Germline lookup yields CDR1 LNHDA and CDR2 SQIVND (reference sequence). There are 14 residues in the CDR3. J gave up 3 bases and V 2 bases, and 4 bases lay outside the gene matches. The CDR3 spells CASSIRAGGYEQYF. In DNA form, the CDR3 reads TGTGCCAGTAGTATACGGGCAGGGGGCTACGAGCAGTACTTC.

This sequence joins TRBV27 and TRBJ2-7; 9 bases line up with TRBD1. The CDR3 loop spans 13 amino acids. Germline V CDR1 and CDR2: MNHEY, SMNVEV (reference sequence). The junction had 8 bases not matched to a gene; V was cut back by 8 bases and J by 6 bases. CDR3 protein: CASSRDRAGEQYF. The CDR3, as DNA: TGTGCCAGCTCCCGGGACAGGGCGGGCGAGCAGTACTTC.